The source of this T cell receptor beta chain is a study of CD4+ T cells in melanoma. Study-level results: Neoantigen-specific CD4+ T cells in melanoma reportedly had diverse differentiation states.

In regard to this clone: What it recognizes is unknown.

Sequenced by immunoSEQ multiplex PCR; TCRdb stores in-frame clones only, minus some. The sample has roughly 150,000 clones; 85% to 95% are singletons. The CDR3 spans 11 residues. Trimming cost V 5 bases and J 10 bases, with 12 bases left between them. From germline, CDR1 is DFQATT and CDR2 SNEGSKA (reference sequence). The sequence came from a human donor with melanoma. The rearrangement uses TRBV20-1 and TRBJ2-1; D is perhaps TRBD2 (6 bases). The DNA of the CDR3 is TGCAGTGCTGGGGGAGGCCGCGAGCAGTTCTTC. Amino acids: CSAGGGREQFF.